This T cell receptor (beta chain) was retrieved from a study of blood T cell repertoires in COVID-19. Study at large: Samples came from the United States, Italy and Spain, spanning acute and convalescent COVID-19.

Germline lookup yields CDR1 WSHSY and CDR2 SAAADI. The CDR3 is made up of 14 amino acids. V was shortened by 2 bases and J by 0 bases, with 8 bases between the two germline ends. Seattle's enrolled individuals joined amid active infection and were then monitored longitudinally. In the original workflow: Reference gene primers were amplified, and this amplification served to estimate nucleated cell counts. Profiled with immunoSEQ multiplex PCR; TCRdb holds only in-frame clones, not every one. V and J calls and clone size are given by that table; D and trimming were obtained from the DNA. Counted here are approximately 200,000 clones, roughly 81% occurring once; the ten biggest clones make up 10% to 15%.

The sequence was obtained from a woman older than 75 with COVID-19, enrolled during active disease. The sequenced material came from peripheral blood. This chain connects TRBV10-2 to TRBJ2-7, with D maybe TRBD1 (6 bases). The CDR3 nucleotides read TGCGCCAGCAGTGAGGGACAGAGCTCCTACGAGCAGTACTTC. Its translation is CASSEGQSSYEQYF.